Each of the 26 T cell receptor beta chains below was sequenced from the same sample in a study of cytomegalovirus exposure and HLA in healthy donors (dated by TCRdb to the late 2010s). Preparation of the library involved the immunoSEQ multiplex PCR assay. The multiplex PCR relied on a mix of 60 forward primers for TCR Vbeta segments and 13 reverse primers for TCR Jbeta segments. This immuneACCESS table, as held by TCRdb, lists in-frame sequences with V and J called but not all clones. Of the missing ones, under half trace to an unresolved V gene in checked studies; the others have no known cause. Recorded for this sample are about 130,000 clones; roughly 69% of them occurred a single time. Of the sample, approximately 2.9% is held by the ten largest clones. Sequenced material: PBMCs. These receptors all come from a human donor in good health.

The rearrangement uses TRBV6-5 and TRBJ1-2; 8 bases are shared with TRBD1. J was trimmed by 4 bases and V by 2 bases; bases with no gene match: 9. Germline V lookup: CDR1 MNHEY, CDR2 SVGAGI. CDR3 length: 16 amino acids. The CDR3 sequence: CASSYLQGASSYGYTF. The CDR3 DNA reads TGTGCCAGCAGTTACCTCCAGGGGGCCTCCTCCTATGGCTACACCTTC.

The rearrangement uses TRBV7-2 and TRBJ1-5; 8 nucleotides align to TRBD1. CDR3 length: 14 residues. The junction had 3 bases not matched to a gene; V was cut back by 1 base and J by 7 bases. Germline V gene lookup returns CDR1 SGHTA and CDR2 FQGNSA. In nucleotides, the CDR3 is TGTGCCAGCAGCTTAGGGGCAGGGGGCCAGCCCCAGCATTTT. This encodes CASSLGAGGQPQHF.

CDR3 region: CASSPGTGAYSNQPQHF. The CDR3 bases are TGTGCCAGCAGCCCGGGGACAGGCGCCTATAGCAATCAGCCCCAGCATTTT. This chain joins TRBV11-2 and TRBJ1-5, with TRBD1 matching over 8 bases. This CDR3 contains 17 residues. The V segment lost 5 bases and the J segment 0 bases; nucleotides outside the gene matches: 9. CDR1 and CDR2 from the germline V gene are SGHAT and FQNNGV.

The V and J genes are TRBV19 and TRBJ1-5; maybe TRBD1 (6 bases). Per germline, CDR1 LNHDA and CDR2 SQIVND (reference sequence). Trimming shortened V by 7 bases and J by 0 bases, and 13 bases separated the two germline ends. The CDR3 loop spans 15 amino acids. CDR3 nucleotides: TGTGCCAGTATTATCGACAGGTATAGCAATCAGCCCCAGCATTTT. It is translated as CASIIDRYSNQPQHF.

The rearrangement links TRBV6-5 to TRBJ2-7; 9 nucleotides agree with TRBD2. V lost 6 bases, J lost 3 bases, and 9 bases stayed unmatched. Looked up from germline, CDR1 is MNHEY and CDR2 is SVGAGI. The length of the CDR3 is 15 residues. This CDR3 is CASRAPTSGLYEQYF. The DNA of the CDR3 is TGTGCCAGCAGAGCCCCGACTAGCGGCCTCTACGAGCAGTACTTC.

There are a few counts of this clone. V usage is TRBV2 and J usage is TRBJ2-7; TRBD1 might be the D (6 bases). CDR1 SNHLY and CDR2 FYNNEI come from the germline V gene. The CDR3 runs to 15 residues. V dropped 1 base and J dropped 2 bases, with 12 bases sitting between them. The CDR3 coding sequence is TGTGCCAGCAGTGAAGTGGGGACATTGCCCTACGAGCAGTACTTC. Protein: CASSEVGTLPYEQYF.

The V gene is TRBV11-2, the J gene TRBJ2-5; D unclear. The CDR3 is 14 residues long. The V and J ends lost 5 bases and 4 bases respectively, with 14 bases between them. CDR1 is SGHAT, CDR2 FQNNGV, per germline. CDR3 in amino acids: CASSPFSGRETQYF. The DNA of the CDR3 is TGTGCCAGCAGCCCCTTTTCGGGTAGAGAGACCCAGTACTTC. The full variable domain, its missing parts supplied by reference TRBV11-2 and TRBJ2-5, is EAGVAQSPRYKIIEKRQSVAFWCNPISGHATLYWYQQILGQGPKLLIQFQNNGVVDDSQLPKDRFSAERLKGVDSTLKIQPAKLEDSAVYLCASSPFSGRETQYFGPGTRLLVL.

The chain joins TRBV19 to TRBJ1-5; maybe TRBD1 (5 bases). Germline V gene lookup returns CDR1 LNHDA and CDR2 SQIVND (reference sequence). V was shortened by 5 bases and J by 4 bases, with 12 bases between the two germline ends. The CDR3 has 14 residues. The CDR3 loop is CASSLRGGNQPQHF. The CDR3 bases are TGTGCCAGTAGTTTAAGGGGTGGAAATCAGCCCCAGCATTTT.

V gene TRBV19 combines with J gene TRBJ2-2; D perhaps matches TRBD2 (5 bases). This CDR3 spans 14 amino acids. V gave up 9 bases and J gave up 8 bases, with 19 bases separating them. Germline V gives CDR1 LNHDA, CDR2 SQIVND (reference sequence). CDR3 DNA: TGTGCCAGCCGAACTGGAGGACGAGTGGGGGAGCTGTTTTTT. It yields the protein CASRTGGRVGELFF.

J is TRBJ2-6 and V is TRBV2, with a tentative D call TRBD1 (5 bases). This CDR3 contains 16 residues. Trimming shortened V by 6 bases and J by 1 base, and 13 bases separated the two germline ends. From germline, CDR1 is SNHLY and CDR2 FYNNEI. The CDR3 sequence is CASRTDTLSGANVLTF. The CDR3 DNA sequence: TGTGCCAGCAGGACAGACACCTTATCTGGGGCCAACGTCCTGACTTTC.

In nucleotides, the CDR3 is TGTGCCAGCAGCTTAGCGGTGGGACTAGCGGGGGGATCGGTTCAAGAGACCCAGTACTTC. This gives the protein CASSLAVGLAGGSVQETQYF. The chain recombines TRBV7-2 with TRBJ2-5; the match to TRBD2 covers 15 bases. The germline CDR1 and CDR2 sequences are SGHTA and FQGNSA. CDR3 length: 20 residues. The ends lost 0 bases at V and 2 bases at J; junction bases unmatched: 10.

This chain joins TRBV7-2 and TRBJ1-2, with unresolved D. The CDR3 has 13 amino acids. V lost 3 bases, J lost 5 bases, and 10 bases lay in between. Germline-derived CDR1 and CDR2 are SGHTA and FQGNSA. In DNA form, the CDR3 reads TGTGCCAGCAGCTTCAGGCAGCTTTATGGCTACACCTTC. It specifies CASSFRQLYGYTF.

This clone came up a few times. The junction differs from germline at one of its ends, possibly a read error. CDR3 sequence reads: CASSYGSGTALF. The DNA of the CDR3 is TGTGCCAGCAGTTACGGATCGGGAACGGCGCTCTTC. The chain carries TRBV6-5 and TRBJ1-2; D remains ambiguous. This CDR3 contains 12 residues. Germline assignment: CDR1 MNHEY and CDR2 SVGAGI.

V is TRBV7-9 and J is TRBJ2-7; weak D call: TRBD1 (7 bases). V lost 1 base, J lost 4 bases, and 14 bases lay in between. The CDR3 is 15 residues long. Germline CDR1 is SEHNR and CDR2 is FQNEAQ (reference sequence). For the CDR3, the DNA is TGTGCCAGCAGCTTAGTGAAGTCAGGGGGGTACGAGCAGTACTTC. This sequence encodes CASSLVKSGGYEQYF.

The chain joins TRBV19 to TRBJ2-7, with 7 bases lining up with TRBD1. This CDR3 is 13 amino acids long. Germline-derived CDR1 and CDR2 are LNHDA and SQIVND (reference sequence). V was clipped by 5 bases and J by 4 bases; unmatched bases: 5. The CDR3 DNA sequence: TGTGCCAGTAGTGCCGGGACAGATTACGAGCAGTACTTC. This translates into CASSAGTDYEQYF.

The V and J genes are TRBV5-5 and TRBJ2-4, with TRBD1 matching 8 bases. V dropped 4 bases and J dropped 0; count of bases not matched to a gene: 9. Germline CDR1 and CDR2: SGHKS and YYEKEE (reference sequence). The CDR3 contains 17 residues. The CDR3 sequence: CASSLARDRQAKNIQYF. The CDR3 DNA sequence: TGTGCCAGCAGCCTCGCTCGGGACAGGCAAGCCAAAAACATTCAGTACTTC.

The gene calls are TRBV5-1 and TRBJ2-7, with 14 bases lining up with TRBD2. Germline V lookup: CDR1 SGHRS, CDR2 YFSETQ. V lost 4 bases and J lost 3; bases outside the gene matches: 18. The CDR3 contains 20 residues. The CDR3 coding sequence is TGCGCCAGCAGCCCAGGGACCGGGACTAGCGGGGGCCTTCCTTACTACGAGCAGTACTTC. Protein product: CASSPGTGTSGGLPYYEQYF.

This rearrangement joins TRBV10-3 to TRBJ1-4, with a possible D match to TRBD1 (5 bases). This CDR3 has 12 amino acids. V was cut by 8 bases and J by 6 bases, with 10 bases left in between. The germline V gene encodes CDR1 ENHRY and CDR2 SYGVKD. The CDR3 region is CAISRDDEKLFF. In nucleotides, the CDR3 is TGTGCCATCTCCAGGGATGATGAAAAACTGTTTTTT.

This chain joins TRBV7-2 and TRBJ1-3, with TRBD1 identical over 7 bases. The CDR3 runs to 15 residues. CDR1 is SGHTA, CDR2 FQGNSA, per germline. V trimming: 5 bases; J trimming: 4 bases; junction bases outside the gene matches: 8. The CDR3 reads CASSRGQVGGNTIYF. CDR3 DNA: TGTGCCAGCAGCCGTGGACAGGTCGGCGGAAACACCATATATTTT.

The chain is built from TRBV7-2 and TRBJ2-1; D not resolved. The CDR3 has 14 amino acids. V gave up 5 bases and J gave up 1 base, with 9 bases separating them. The germline gives CDR1 SGHTA, CDR2 FQGNSA. The CDR3 spells CASSGGRSYNEQFF. The DNA of the CDR3 is TGTGCCAGCAGCGGCGGTCGGTCCTACAATGAGCAGTTCTTC.

This rearrangement joins TRBV25-1 to TRBJ2-5; D is perhaps TRBD1 (6 bases). CDR1 MGHDK and CDR2 SYGVNS come from the germline V gene. This CDR3 is 14 amino acids long. V lost 5 bases and J lost 5, with 15 bases in between. The CDR3 DNA sequence: TGTGCCAGCAGTCCCTACAGGGAAGGGGAGACCCAGTACTTC. This translates into CASSPYREGETQYF.

The V gene is TRBV5-1, the J gene TRBJ1-2; the D gene is possibly TRBD1 (6 bases). V lost 0 bases and J lost 5, with 11 bases in between. The CDR3 sequence is 14 residues long. CDR1 is SGHRS and CDR2 is YFSETQ in the germline V gene. Written as DNA, the CDR3 is TGCGCCAGCAGCTTGGAAGGGGGTGGATATGGCTACACCTTC. Residues: CASSLEGGGYGYTF.

This chain uses TRBV6-5 with TRBJ2-7, with 11 nucleotides matching TRBD2. CDR3 length equals 14 residues. The V and J ends lost 3 bases and 6 bases, in that order; junction bases with no gene match: 4. Germline V gene lookup returns CDR1 MNHEY and CDR2 SVGAGI. This CDR3 is CASSYHGTSGEQYF. The CDR3 DNA sequence: TGTGCCAGCAGTTATCACGGGACTAGCGGCGAGCAGTACTTC.

The chain combines TRBV27 with TRBJ2-5, with D possibly TRBD1 on 6 matching bases. Germline loops: CDR1 MNHEY, CDR2 SMNVEV (reference sequence). The CDR3 consists of 15 residues. V was pared by 2 bases and J by 10 bases, with 20 bases between. The DNA for the CDR3 is TGTGCCAGCAGTTTAAGTGGTGGGGGCCATTGGGGCCAGTACTTC. It encodes CASSLSGGGHWGQYF.

The chain uses TRBV15 and TRBJ2-3, with 7 bases identical to TRBD1. CDR1 LNHNV and CDR2 YYDKDF come from the germline V gene (reference sequence). There are 16 residues in the CDR3. Unmatched junction bases numbered 5, after V lost 1 base and J lost 1 base. This CDR3 reads CATSRAKGAGTDTQYF. CDR3 sequence (DNA): TGTGCCACCAGCAGAGCGAAGGGGGCGGGCACAGATACGCAGTATTTT.

The sample holds one count of this clone. The chain combines TRBV28 with TRBJ2-1, with TRBD2 matching over 7 bases. The germline V gene encodes CDR1 MDHEN and CDR2 SYDVKM. The trim removed 2 bases at V and 4 bases at J, leaving 5 bases unmatched. The length of the CDR3 is 15 residues. In DNA, the CDR3 is TGTGCCAGCAGTTTACTAGCGGAAAATTACAATGAGCAGTTCTTC. Its protein product is CASSLLAENYNEQFF.